This is a list of T cell receptor beta chains from one sample in a study of blood T cell repertoires in COVID-19. Sequenced by immunoSEQ multiplex PCR; TCRdb stores in-frame clones only, minus some. In the table there are roughly 150,000 clones, roughly 88% of which are singletons. Sequencing used peripheral blood. All receptors derive from a human donor in a cohort sampled during active COVID-19. Both conserved end residues are trimmed from each CDR3. D genes are given only for firm matches.

j_call d_call v_call cdr3_aa
TRBJ2-7 . TRBV3-1/TRBV3-2 ASLGDSGEQY
TRBJ2-1 TRBD2 TRBV12-5 ASGRGGPNNEQF
TRBJ1-2 . TRBV6-5 ASSYSQVGGYT
TRBJ1-5 TRBD1 TRBV5-1 ASSPEGTGRNQPQH
TRBJ2-7 TRBD2 TRBV4-1 ASSHGSGGLYEQY
TRBJ2-2 . TRBV3-1/TRBV3-2 ASSQVNRVTGGELF
TRBJ2-7 . TRBV7-2 ASSLNSLSSYEQY
TRBJ1-5 . TRBV4-3 ASSQTGAQPQH
TRBJ1-1 . TRBV4-3 ASSQDYGGRAF
TRBJ2-7 TRBD1 TRBV6-2/TRBV6-3 ASSYGQGQARATLEY
TRBJ2-3 TRBD2 TRBV4-1 ASSSLAGGATDTQY